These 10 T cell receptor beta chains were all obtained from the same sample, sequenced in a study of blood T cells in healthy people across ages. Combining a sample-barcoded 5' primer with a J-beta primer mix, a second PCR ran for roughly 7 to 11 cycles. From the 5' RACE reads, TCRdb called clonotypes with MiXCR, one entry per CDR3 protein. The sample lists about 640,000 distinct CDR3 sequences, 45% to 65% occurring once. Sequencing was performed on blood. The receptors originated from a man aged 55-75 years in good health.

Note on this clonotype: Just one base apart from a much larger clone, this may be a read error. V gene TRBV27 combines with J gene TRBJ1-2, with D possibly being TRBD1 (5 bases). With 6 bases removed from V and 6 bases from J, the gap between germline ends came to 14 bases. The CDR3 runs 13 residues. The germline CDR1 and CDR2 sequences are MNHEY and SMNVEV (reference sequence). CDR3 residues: CASRPTGADGYTF. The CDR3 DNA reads TGTGCCAGCAGGCCTACAGGAGCCGATGGCTACACCTTC.

The CDR3 sequence: CSVVEPKGIQYF. CDR3 sequence (DNA): TGCAGCGTTGTAGAACCTAAGGGCATTCAGTACTTC. The gene calls are TRBV29-1 and TRBJ2-4; D is unresolved. This CDR3 region has 12 residues. In germline, CDR1 is SQVTM, CDR2 ANQGSEA. Trimming took 4 bases from V and 9 from J, leaving 13 bases between them.

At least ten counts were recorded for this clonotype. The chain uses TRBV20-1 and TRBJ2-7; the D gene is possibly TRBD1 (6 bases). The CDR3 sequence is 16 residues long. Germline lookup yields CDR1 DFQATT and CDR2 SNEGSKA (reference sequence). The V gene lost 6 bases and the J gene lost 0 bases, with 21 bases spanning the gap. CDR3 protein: CSASPLGHRNSYEQYF. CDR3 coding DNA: TGCAGTGCCAGCCCCCTGGGACACCGAAACTCCTACGAGCAGTACTTC.

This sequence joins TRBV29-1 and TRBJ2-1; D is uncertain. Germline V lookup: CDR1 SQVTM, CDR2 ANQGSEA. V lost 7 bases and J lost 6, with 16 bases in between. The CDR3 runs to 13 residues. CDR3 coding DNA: TGCAGCGCCCTCTGGGCAGGACGCAATGAGCAGTTCTTC. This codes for CSALWAGRNEQFF.

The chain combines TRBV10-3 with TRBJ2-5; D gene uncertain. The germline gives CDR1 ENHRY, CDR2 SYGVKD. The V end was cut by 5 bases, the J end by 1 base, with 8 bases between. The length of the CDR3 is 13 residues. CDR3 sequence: CAISRTTQETQYF. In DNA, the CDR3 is TGTGCCATCAGTAGGACCACCCAAGAGACCCAGTACTTC.

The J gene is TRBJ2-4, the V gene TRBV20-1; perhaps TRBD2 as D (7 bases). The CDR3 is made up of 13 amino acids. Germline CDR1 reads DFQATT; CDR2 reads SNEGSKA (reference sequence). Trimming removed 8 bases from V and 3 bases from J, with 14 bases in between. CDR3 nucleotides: TGCAGTTCCCCGGGGGGCGGCAAAAACATTCAGTACTTC. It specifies CSSPGGGKNIQYF.

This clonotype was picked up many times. The CDR3 DNA is TGCAGCGCCCGACAGGGCGGCTACAATGAGCAGTTCTTC. Encoded protein: CSARQGGYNEQFF. The J gene is TRBJ2-1, the V gene TRBV29-1; 7 bases match TRBD1. The germline V gene encodes CDR1 SQVTM and CDR2 ANQGSEA. Losses at the gene ends were 7 bases for V and 3 bases for J; bases not matched to a gene: 6. This CDR3 comprises 13 residues.

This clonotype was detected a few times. The CDR3 loop is CAISLLASDTQYF. In DNA form, the CDR3 reads TGTGCCATCAGCCTACTAGCGTCAGATACGCAGTATTTT. The rearrangement uses TRBV10-3 and TRBJ2-3; TRBD2 agrees at 7 bases. V shed 6 bases and J 4 bases; nucleotides not matched to a gene: 4. Germline CDR1 ENHRY, CDR2 SYGVKD. This CDR3 is 13 amino acids long.

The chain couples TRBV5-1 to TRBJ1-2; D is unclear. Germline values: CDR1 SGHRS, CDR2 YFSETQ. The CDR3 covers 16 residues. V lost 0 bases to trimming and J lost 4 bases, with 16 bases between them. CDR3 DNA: TGCGCCAGCAGCTTGGAAGCCCTCAGCCGATTCTATGGCTACACCTTC. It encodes CASSLEALSRFYGYTF. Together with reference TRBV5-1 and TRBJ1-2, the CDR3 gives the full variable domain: KAGVTQTPRYLIKTRGQQVTLSCSPISGHRSVSWYQQTPGQGLQFLFEYFSETQRNKGNFPGRFSGRQFSNSRSEMNVSTLELGDSALYLCASSLEALSRFYGYTFGSGTRLTVV.

The CDR3 DNA reads TGTGCCAGCAGCCAAGGCCGGGACAGTGGCTACACCTTC. Translating it yields CASSQGRDSGYTF. The chain employs TRBV3-1 and TRBJ1-2; 7 bases fit TRBD1. The V gene end was trimmed by 1 base and the J gene end by 7 bases; junction bases not matched to a gene: 3. CDR1 is LGHDT and CDR2 is YNNKEL in the germline V gene (reference sequence). The CDR3 length is 13 residues.